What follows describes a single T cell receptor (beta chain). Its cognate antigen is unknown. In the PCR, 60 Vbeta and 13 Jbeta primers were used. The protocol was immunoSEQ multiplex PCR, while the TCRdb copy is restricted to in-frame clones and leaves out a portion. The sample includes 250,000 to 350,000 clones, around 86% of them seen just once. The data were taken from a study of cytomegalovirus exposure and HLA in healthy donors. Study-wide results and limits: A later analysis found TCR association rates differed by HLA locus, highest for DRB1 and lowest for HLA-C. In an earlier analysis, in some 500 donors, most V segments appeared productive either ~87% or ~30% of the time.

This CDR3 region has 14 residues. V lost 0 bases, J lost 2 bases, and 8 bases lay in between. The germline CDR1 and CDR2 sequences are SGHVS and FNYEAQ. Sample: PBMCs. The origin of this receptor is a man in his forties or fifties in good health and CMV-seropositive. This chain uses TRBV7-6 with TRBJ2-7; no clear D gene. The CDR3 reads CASSLAGAPYEQYF. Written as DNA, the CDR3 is TGTGCCAGCAGCTTAGCGGGCGCCCCCTACGAGCAGTACTTC. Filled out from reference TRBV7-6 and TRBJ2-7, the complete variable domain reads GAGVSQSPRYKVTKRGQDVALRCDPISGHVSLYWYRQALGQGPEFLTYFNYEAQQDKSGLPNDRFSAERPEGSISTLTIQRTEQRDSAMYRCASSLAGAPYEQYFGPGTRLTVT.